Each of the 9 T cell receptor beta chains below was sequenced from the same sample in a study of cytomegalovirus exposure and HLA in healthy donors (dated by TCRdb to 2015 to 2018). The library was produced with the immunoSEQ multiplex PCR assay. A mixture of 60 forward primers for TCR Vbeta segments and 13 reverse primers for TCR Jbeta segments was used in the multiplex PCR. Entries here come from immuneACCESS through TCRdb and include only in-frame sequences with V and J called. Some clones fail to appear in such tables; in the studies checked, an unresolved V gene covers under half of the shortfall, and the cause of the remainder is unknown. The sample contains some 100,000 clones, around 74% of them found a single time. Less than 15% of the sample goes to the ten largest clones. What was sequenced was PBMCs. All receptors come from a male donor in good health and CMV-seropositive.

There are many counts of this clone. The CDR3 DNA reads as TGCGCCAGCAGCCGAAGCTCTAATCAGCCCCAGCATTTT. Its translation: CASSRSSNQPQHF. The V call is TRBV4-1, the J call TRBJ1-5; unclear D gene. CDR3 length equals 13 residues. CDR1 and CDR2 from the germline V gene are MGHRA and YSYEKL. V gave up 4 bases and J gave up 4 bases, with 8 bases separating them.

The chain joins TRBV4-1 to TRBJ1-5; no reliable D call. Germline V lookup: CDR1 MGHRA, CDR2 YSYEKL. This CDR3 comprises 16 residues. The V gene lost 0 bases and the J gene lost 0 bases, with 9 bases spanning the gap. The CDR3 loop reads CASSQESGLSNQPQHF. The CDR3 DNA sequence: TGCGCCAGCAGCCAAGAATCCGGACTTAGCAATCAGCCCCAGCATTTT.

CDR3 amino acids: CASSVGQFANTGELFF. CDR3 DNA sequence: TGTGCCAGCAGTGTAGGACAGTTCGCGAACACCGGGGAGCTGTTTTTT. The rearrangement links TRBV25-1 to TRBJ2-2; weak D call: TRBD1 (6 bases). V gave up 4 bases and J gave up 0 bases, with 12 bases separating them. The CDR3 is 16 residues long. CDR1 and CDR2 (germline): MGHDK, SYGVNS.

The chain employs TRBV7-2 and TRBJ2-3, with 10 bases fitting TRBD2. V lost 2 bases and J lost 5; bases outside the gene matches: 7. The CDR3 is 16 amino acids. Germline CDR1 and CDR2: SGHTA and FQGNSA. CDR3 sequence: CASSLWSLAGEDTQYF. The CDR3 nucleotides read TGTGCCAGCAGCTTATGGAGTCTAGCGGGGGAAGATACGCAGTATTTT. Combining the CDR3 with reference TRBV7-2 and TRBJ2-3 gives the whole variable domain GAGVSQSPSNKVTEKGKDVELRCDPISGHTALYWYRQSLGQGLEFLIYFQGNSAPDKSGLPSDRFSAERTGGSVSTLTIQRTQQEDSAVYLCASSLWSLAGEDTQYFGPGTRLTVL.

Of note for this clone: An end of the junction does not agree with germline; a read error may underlie this. The chain links TRBV7-7 to TRBJ2-2; 9 bases match TRBD1. The germline V gene encodes CDR1 SSHAT and CDR2 FNYEAQ (reference sequence). The CDR3 has 14 amino acids. CDR3 nucleotides: TGTGCTAGCAGCCAGGACAGGGGTACCGGGGAGCTGTTTTTT. This encodes CASSQDRGTGELFF.

The V call is TRBV21-1, the J call TRBJ1-4. TRBV21-1 is shown as a pseudogene. The CDR3 consists of 15 residues. Here the CDR3 reads CASSSPGATNEKLFF. CDR3 nucleotide sequence: TGTGCCAGCAGCAGCCCGGGTGCAACTAATGAAAAACTGTTTTTT.

The chain combines TRBV9 with TRBJ2-2; TRBD2 is a possible D gene (5 bases). The germline V and J ends were trimmed by 4 bases and 1 base, with 11 bases remaining between them. The germline V gene encodes CDR1 SGDLS and CDR2 YYNGEE. The CDR3 totals 15 residues. As DNA, the CDR3 is TGTGCCAGCAGCTCCGGGAATTTGAACACCGGGGAGCTGTTTTTT. Amino acid sequence: CASSSGNLNTGELFF.

J is TRBJ2-2 and V is TRBV11-1; a weak D match, TRBD2 (7 bases). Trimming left V 5 bases short and J 7 bases short, with 17 bases between. From germline, CDR1 is SGHAT and CDR2 FQDESV (reference sequence). This CDR3 contains 15 residues. The CDR3 nucleotides are TGTGCCAGCAGCCTGCAGACGGGGGGCGTCGGGGAGCTGTTTTTT. Translating it yields CASSLQTGGVGELFF.

This chain links TRBV5-4 with TRBJ1-6; D is perhaps TRBD1 (6 bases). CDR3 length equals 17 residues. Per the germline V gene, CDR1 is SGHNT and CDR2 is YYREEE (reference sequence). Trimming shortened V by 4 bases and J by 7 bases, and 21 bases separated the two germline ends. CDR3 nucleotides: TGTGCCAGCAGCCAAAGCCCCCCAGGGGTAGGGAATTCACCCCTCCACTTT. As protein: CASSQSPPGVGNSPLHF.